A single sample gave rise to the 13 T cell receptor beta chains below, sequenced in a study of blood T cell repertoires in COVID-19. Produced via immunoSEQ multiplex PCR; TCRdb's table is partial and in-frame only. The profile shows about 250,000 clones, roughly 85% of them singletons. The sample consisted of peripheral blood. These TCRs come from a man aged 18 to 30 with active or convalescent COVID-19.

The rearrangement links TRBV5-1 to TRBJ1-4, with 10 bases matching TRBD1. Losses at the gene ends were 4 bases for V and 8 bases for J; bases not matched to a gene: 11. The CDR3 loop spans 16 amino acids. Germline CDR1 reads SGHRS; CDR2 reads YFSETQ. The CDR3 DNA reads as TGCGCCAGCAGCAGGTGGGGACAGGGGTCCGGGGAAAAACTGTTTTTT. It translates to CASSRWGQGSGEKLFF.

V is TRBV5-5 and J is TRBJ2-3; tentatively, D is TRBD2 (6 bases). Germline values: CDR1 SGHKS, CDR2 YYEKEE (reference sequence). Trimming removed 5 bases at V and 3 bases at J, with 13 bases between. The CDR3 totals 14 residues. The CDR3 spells CASRLALSTDTQYF. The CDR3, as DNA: TGTGCCAGCAGACTAGCATTGAGTACAGATACGCAGTATTTT.

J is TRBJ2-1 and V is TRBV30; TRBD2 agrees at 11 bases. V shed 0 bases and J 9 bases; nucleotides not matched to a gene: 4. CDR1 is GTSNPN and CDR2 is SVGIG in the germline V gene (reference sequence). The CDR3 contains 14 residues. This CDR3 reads CAWSVGTSGGEQFF. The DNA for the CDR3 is TGTGCCTGGAGTGTCGGGACTAGCGGAGGTGAGCAGTTCTTC. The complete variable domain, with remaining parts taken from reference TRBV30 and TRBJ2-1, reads SQTIHQWPATLVQPVGSPLSLECTVEGTSNPNLYWYRQAAGRGLQLLFYSVGIGQISSEVPQNLSASRPQDRQFILSSKKLLLSDSGFYLCAWSVGTSGGEQFFGPGTRLTVL.

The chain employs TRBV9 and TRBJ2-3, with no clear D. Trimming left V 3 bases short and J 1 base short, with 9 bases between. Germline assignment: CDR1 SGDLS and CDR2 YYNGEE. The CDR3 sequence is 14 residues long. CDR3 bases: TGTGCCAGCAGCGGCCAGGTGGGCACAGATACGCAGTATTTT. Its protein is CASSGQVGTDTQYF.

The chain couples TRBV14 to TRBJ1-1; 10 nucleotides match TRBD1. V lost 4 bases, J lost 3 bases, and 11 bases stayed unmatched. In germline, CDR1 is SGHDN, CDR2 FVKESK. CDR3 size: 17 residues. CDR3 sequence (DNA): TGTGCCAGCAGCCGATGGACAGGGGGTTTTACTGACACTGAAGCTTTCTTT. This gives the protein CASSRWTGGFTDTEAFF.

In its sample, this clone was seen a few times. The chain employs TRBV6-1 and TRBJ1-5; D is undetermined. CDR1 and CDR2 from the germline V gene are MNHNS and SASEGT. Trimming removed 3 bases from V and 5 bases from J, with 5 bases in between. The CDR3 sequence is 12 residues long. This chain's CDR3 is CASSDPYQPQHF. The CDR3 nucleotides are TGTGCCAGCAGTGATCCTTATCAGCCCCAGCATTTT.

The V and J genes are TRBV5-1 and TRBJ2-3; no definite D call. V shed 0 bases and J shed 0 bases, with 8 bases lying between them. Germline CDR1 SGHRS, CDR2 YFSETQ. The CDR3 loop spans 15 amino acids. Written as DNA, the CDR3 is TGCGCCAGCAGCTTGGGGCAGACAAGCACAGATACGCAGTATTTT. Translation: CASSLGQTSTDTQYF.

The CDR3 DNA sequence: TGCGCCAGCAGCTTGTTCCGGGCGGGGAAGGACACTGAAGCTTTCTTT. This gives the protein CASSLFRAGKDTEAFF. This chain uses TRBV5-1 with TRBJ1-1, with D hard to call. Trimming cost V 1 base and J 3 bases, with 16 bases left between them. There are 16 residues in the CDR3. Germline values: CDR1 SGHRS, CDR2 YFSETQ. The whole variable domain, filled in from reference TRBV5-1 and TRBJ1-1, reads KAGVTQTPRYLIKTRGQQVTLSCSPISGHRSVSWYQQTPGQGLQFLFEYFSETQRNKGNFPGRFSGRQFSNSRSEMNVSTLELGDSALYLCASSLFRAGKDTEAFFGQGTRLTVV.

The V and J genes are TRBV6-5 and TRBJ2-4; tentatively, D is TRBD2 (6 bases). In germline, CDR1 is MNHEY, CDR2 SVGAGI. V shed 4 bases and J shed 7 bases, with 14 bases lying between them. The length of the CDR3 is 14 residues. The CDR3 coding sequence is TGTGCCAGCAGTTGGAGGGGAGGTAGGAACATTCAGTACTTC. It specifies CASSWRGGRNIQYF.

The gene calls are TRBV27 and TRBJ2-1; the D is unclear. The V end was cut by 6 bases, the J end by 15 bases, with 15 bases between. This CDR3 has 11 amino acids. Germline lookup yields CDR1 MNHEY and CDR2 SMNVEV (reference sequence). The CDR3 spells CASRLGFWSFF. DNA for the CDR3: TGTGCCAGCAGACTCGGGTTTTGGTCGTTCTTC.

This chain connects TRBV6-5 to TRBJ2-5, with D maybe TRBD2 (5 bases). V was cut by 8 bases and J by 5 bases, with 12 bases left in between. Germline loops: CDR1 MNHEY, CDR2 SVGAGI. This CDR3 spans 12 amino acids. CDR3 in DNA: TGTGCCAGCCATTTGCCGGGGGAGACCCAGTACTTC. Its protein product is CASHLPGETQYF.

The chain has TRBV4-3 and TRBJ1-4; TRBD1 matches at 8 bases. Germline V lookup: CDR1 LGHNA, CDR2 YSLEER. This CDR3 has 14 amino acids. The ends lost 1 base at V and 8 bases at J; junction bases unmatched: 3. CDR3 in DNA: TGCGCCAGCAGCCAAGCAGGGGGCTACGAAAAACTGTTTTTT. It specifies CASSQAGGYEKLFF.

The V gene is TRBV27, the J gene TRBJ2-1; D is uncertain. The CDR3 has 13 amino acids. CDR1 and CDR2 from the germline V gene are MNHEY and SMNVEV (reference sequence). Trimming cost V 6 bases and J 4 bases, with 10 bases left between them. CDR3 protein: CASRAQAYNEQFF. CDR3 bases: TGTGCCAGCAGAGCCCAGGCGTACAATGAGCAGTTCTTC.